A selection of T cell receptor beta chains follows, all from one sample in a study of control samples from healthy donors and cancer patients. Profiling relied on immunoSEQ multiplex PCR, and the TCRdb table lists in-frame clones only, not all of them. The data hold some 87,000 clones, with 65% to 90% observed a single time. The sequenced material came from PBMCs. The origin of the receptors is a man aged 55 to 69 with head and neck cancer. Each CDR3 is given with its conserved first and last residue. Clone size is shown for a subset of rows, as once, few, many or a class of expanded clone.

>NA|TRBV7-2|TRBJ2-5
CASSFSLAEGTQYF
>NA|TRBV5-8|TRBJ2-1
CASSFRGLSYNEQFF
>NA|TRBV5-1|TRBJ2-2
CASRLAGNTGELFF
>NA|TRBV19|TRBJ2-7
CASSTSGSGYEQYF
>NA|TRBV7-2|TRBJ2-3
CASSRGLASTDTQYF
>NA|TRBV28|TRBJ2-1
CASSPVGEGTNEQFF
>NA|TRBV11-3|TRBJ2-2
CASSLTGLGDTGELFF
>NA|TRBV7-2|TRBJ2-7
CASSFAENSYEQYF
>NA|TRBV6-5|TRBJ1-1
CASSYGGWGTEAFF
>NA|TRBV6-6|TRBJ1-2
CASRLDGANYGYTF
>NA|TRBV6-7|TRBJ2-7
CASGRDTGSYEQYF
>NA|TRBV11-3|TRBJ2-5
CASSWTYQETQYF
>NA|TRBV10-3|TRBJ2-5
CAISRGGRDQETQYF
>NA|TRBV5-1|TRBJ1-5
CASSDGRQPGSQPQHF
>NA|TRBV19|TRBJ2-1
CASSPVDGHNEQFF
>once|TRBV6-6|TRBJ2-7
CASSSPSGLVVF
>NA|TRBV18|TRBJ2-2
CASSLRGGNTGELFF
>NA|TRBV27|TRBJ2-1
CASSSLSGRAHNEQFF
>NA|TRBV6-5|TRBJ2-7
CASSYGGGWVEQYF
>NA|TRBV6-5|TRBJ1-4
CASSLGKPTNEKLFF
>once|TRBV12-3/TRBV12-4|TRBJ2-7
CASNLDRGYEQYF
>NA|TRBV5-1|TRBJ1-2
CASRPTGDYGYTF
>once|TRBV7-9|TRBJ2-7
CASSFHGQGLRGQYF
>NA|TRBV27|TRBJ1-1
CASSLGFKPTEAFF
>NA|TRBV6-5|TRBJ2-3
CASRGAFFTDTQYF
>NA|TRBV5-4|TRBJ1-5
CASSFPNQPQHF
>NA|TRBV19|TRBJ2-1
CASSMRLIRAYNEQFF
>NA|TRBV14|TRBJ2-1
CASSRRQGSYNEQFF
>NA|TRBV7-8|TRBJ1-2
CASSPSTANYGYTF
>few|TRBV12-3/TRBV12-4|TRBJ2-3
CASSLSTDTQYF
>once|TRBV2|TRBJ2-2
CASSDGGRIGELFF
>NA|TRBV6-5|TRBJ2-7
CASSYSELAVYEQYF